This is a list of T cell receptor beta chains from one sample in a study of beta chain features in type 1 diabetes. Some clones are missing from TCRdb's copy, which holds only in-frame ones; the method was immunoSEQ multiplex PCR. Altogether approximately 120,000 clones are present, 30% to 40% being singletons, with the ten largest covering over 0.065%. Sequencing input: stem cell memory CD4+ T cells from blood. The origin of the receptors is a woman between 18 and 30 years old in good health. Each CDR3 is given with its conserved first and last residue. D genes are given only for firm matches. Expanded clones get a size class; other rows say once, few or many, or leave the size out.

>TRBV7-6|.|TRBJ2-5|TRBD1
TGTGCCAGCAGCTTAGAGGGCAGGGGGCAACAGACCCAGTACTTC
CASSLEGRGQQTQYF
>TRBV19|few|TRBJ2-7|.
TGTGCCAGTAGTATTATCAGCGGAACCTACGAGCAGTACTTC
CASSIISGTYEQYF
>TRBV27|few|TRBJ2-4|TRBD1
TGTGCCAGCAGTTCTTACAGGGGGCAGTCAGTCCGAGCCAAAAACATTCAGTACTTC
CASSSYRGQSVRAKNIQYF
>TRBV5-4|few|TRBJ2-1|.
TGTGCCAGCAGCTTGGTGCGGAGCTCCTACAATGAGCAGTTCTTC
CASSLVRSSYNEQFF
>TRBV7-3|.|TRBJ1-1|.
TGTGCCAGCAGCTCGAGGGCGGGGGGGCCATGGACTGAAGCTTTCTTT
CASSSRAGGPWTEAFF
>TRBV28|few|TRBJ2-1|TRBD2
TGTGCCAGCAGTTTCGAAGCGGGAGGTTACAATGAGCAGTTCTTC
CASSFEAGGYNEQFF
>TRBV7-2|.|TRBJ2-3|.
TGTGCCAGCAGCTTAGATTTAGGAGGCCGGTATCGGAGCACAGATACGCAGTATTTT
CASSLDLGGRYRSTDTQYF
>TRBV10-3|.|TRBJ1-4|TRBD1
TGTGCCATCGGAGAAGGGGGCCGGAATGAAAAACTGTTTTTT
CAIGEGGRNEKLFF
>TRBV5-5|.|TRBJ1-1|.
TGTGCCAGCAGCTTACCGACAGCTCTGAACACTGAAGCTTTCTTT
CASSLPTALNTEAFF
>TRBV5-1|few|TRBJ1-2|TRBD1
TGCGCCAGCAGCCTTGACAGGGTAGGCGATGGCTACACCTTC
CASSLDRVGDGYTF
>TRBV6-5|.|TRBJ2-2|TRBD2
TGTGCCAGCAGTGGACTAGCGATAGACGGGGAGCTGTTTTTT
CASSGLAIDGELFF
>TRBV7-3|.|TRBJ2-5|TRBD2
TGTGCCAGCAGCCCTCACGGGAGGGTCGAGACGGAGACCCAGTACTTC
CASSPHGRVETETQYF
>TRBV7-2|.|TRBJ2-4|.
TGTGCCAGCAGCTTAGCGCAAGCCGCAGGGGCGGTAAACATTCAGTACTTC
CASSLAQAAGAVNIQYF
>TRBV5-6|once|TRBJ1-5|TRBD1
TGTGCCAGCAGCGAACAGGGGGCACGGCAGCCCCAGCATTTT
CASSEQGARQPQHF
>TRBV7-2|few|TRBJ2-5|.
TGTGCCAGCAGCTTTGTGGGGCAGGAGACCCAGTACTTC
CASSFVGQETQYF
>TRBV28|.|TRBJ2-1|.
TGTGCCAGCACGTCCACCGGAATTGGAGGGAATGAGCAGTTCTTC
CASTSTGIGGNEQFF
>TRBV6-5|.|TRBJ2-7|.
TGTGCCAGCTCTAGGACAGATACCTACGAGCAGTACTTC
CASSRTDTYEQYF
>TRBV28|.|TRBJ2-1|TRBD1
TGTGCCAGCAGTTTATGGGCAGGGACAGGGGGTTACAATGAGCAGTTCTTC
CASSLWAGTGGYNEQFF
>TRBV7-2|.|TRBJ1-1|.
TGTGCCAGCAGCTTAATGCCGCGAGGGTTGGTCACTGAAGCTTTCTTT
CASSLMPRGLVTEAFF
>TRBV5-1|.|TRBJ2-7|TRBD2
TGCGCCAGCAGCTTGGCCAGGGGACTAGCGGGGAAGGGAGCCTACGAGCAGTACTTC
CASSLARGLAGKGAYEQYF
>TRBV5-1|.|TRBJ2-1|.
TGCGCCAGCAGCTTAGCGGACTCCTACAATGAGCAGTTCTTC
CASSLADSYNEQFF
>TRBV29-1|.|TRBJ1-2|.
TGCAGCGTTACTACCGGAACACCACCTATTGTAGGCTACACCTTC
CSVTTGTPPIVGYTF
>TRBV4-1|few|TRBJ2-1|TRBD2
TGCGCCAGCAGCCAAGTTGCGGTTAGGGGGGGGCTAGCGGGAGTTTACAATGAGCAGTTCTTC
CASSQVAVRGGLAGVYNEQFF